This TCR beta chain comes out of a study of shared clonotypes between healthy human individuals. The naive CD8 subset, CD45RO-negative cells positively selected for CCR7, excluded terminally differentiated effector memory CD45RA+ cells. Some clones are missing from TCRdb's copy, which holds only in-frame ones; the method was immunoSEQ multiplex PCR. The table has about 650,000 clones, roughly 95% seen once. Per germline, CDR1 SGHKS and CDR2 YYEKEE (reference sequence). The length of the CDR3 is 15 residues. Trimming took off 2 bases at V and 0 bases at J, with 12 bases between the two ends. The V call is TRBV5-5, the J call TRBJ2-7; D is perhaps TRBD2 (5 bases). The sequenced sample consisted of naive CD8+ T cells sorted from blood. The TCR originated in a woman between 25 and 40 years old in good health. The CDR3 DNA reads as TGTGCCAGCAGCTTCGCTGGTGGGAGCTCCTACGAGCAGTACTTC. Translating gives CASSFAGGSSYEQYF. The full variable domain, rest sourced from reference TRBV5-5 and TRBJ2-7, is DAGVTQSPTHLIKTRGQQVTLRCSPISGHKSVSWYQQVLGQGPQFIFQYYEKEERGRGNFPDRFSARQFPNYSSELNVNALLLGDSALYLCASSFAGGSSYEQYFGPGTRLTVT.